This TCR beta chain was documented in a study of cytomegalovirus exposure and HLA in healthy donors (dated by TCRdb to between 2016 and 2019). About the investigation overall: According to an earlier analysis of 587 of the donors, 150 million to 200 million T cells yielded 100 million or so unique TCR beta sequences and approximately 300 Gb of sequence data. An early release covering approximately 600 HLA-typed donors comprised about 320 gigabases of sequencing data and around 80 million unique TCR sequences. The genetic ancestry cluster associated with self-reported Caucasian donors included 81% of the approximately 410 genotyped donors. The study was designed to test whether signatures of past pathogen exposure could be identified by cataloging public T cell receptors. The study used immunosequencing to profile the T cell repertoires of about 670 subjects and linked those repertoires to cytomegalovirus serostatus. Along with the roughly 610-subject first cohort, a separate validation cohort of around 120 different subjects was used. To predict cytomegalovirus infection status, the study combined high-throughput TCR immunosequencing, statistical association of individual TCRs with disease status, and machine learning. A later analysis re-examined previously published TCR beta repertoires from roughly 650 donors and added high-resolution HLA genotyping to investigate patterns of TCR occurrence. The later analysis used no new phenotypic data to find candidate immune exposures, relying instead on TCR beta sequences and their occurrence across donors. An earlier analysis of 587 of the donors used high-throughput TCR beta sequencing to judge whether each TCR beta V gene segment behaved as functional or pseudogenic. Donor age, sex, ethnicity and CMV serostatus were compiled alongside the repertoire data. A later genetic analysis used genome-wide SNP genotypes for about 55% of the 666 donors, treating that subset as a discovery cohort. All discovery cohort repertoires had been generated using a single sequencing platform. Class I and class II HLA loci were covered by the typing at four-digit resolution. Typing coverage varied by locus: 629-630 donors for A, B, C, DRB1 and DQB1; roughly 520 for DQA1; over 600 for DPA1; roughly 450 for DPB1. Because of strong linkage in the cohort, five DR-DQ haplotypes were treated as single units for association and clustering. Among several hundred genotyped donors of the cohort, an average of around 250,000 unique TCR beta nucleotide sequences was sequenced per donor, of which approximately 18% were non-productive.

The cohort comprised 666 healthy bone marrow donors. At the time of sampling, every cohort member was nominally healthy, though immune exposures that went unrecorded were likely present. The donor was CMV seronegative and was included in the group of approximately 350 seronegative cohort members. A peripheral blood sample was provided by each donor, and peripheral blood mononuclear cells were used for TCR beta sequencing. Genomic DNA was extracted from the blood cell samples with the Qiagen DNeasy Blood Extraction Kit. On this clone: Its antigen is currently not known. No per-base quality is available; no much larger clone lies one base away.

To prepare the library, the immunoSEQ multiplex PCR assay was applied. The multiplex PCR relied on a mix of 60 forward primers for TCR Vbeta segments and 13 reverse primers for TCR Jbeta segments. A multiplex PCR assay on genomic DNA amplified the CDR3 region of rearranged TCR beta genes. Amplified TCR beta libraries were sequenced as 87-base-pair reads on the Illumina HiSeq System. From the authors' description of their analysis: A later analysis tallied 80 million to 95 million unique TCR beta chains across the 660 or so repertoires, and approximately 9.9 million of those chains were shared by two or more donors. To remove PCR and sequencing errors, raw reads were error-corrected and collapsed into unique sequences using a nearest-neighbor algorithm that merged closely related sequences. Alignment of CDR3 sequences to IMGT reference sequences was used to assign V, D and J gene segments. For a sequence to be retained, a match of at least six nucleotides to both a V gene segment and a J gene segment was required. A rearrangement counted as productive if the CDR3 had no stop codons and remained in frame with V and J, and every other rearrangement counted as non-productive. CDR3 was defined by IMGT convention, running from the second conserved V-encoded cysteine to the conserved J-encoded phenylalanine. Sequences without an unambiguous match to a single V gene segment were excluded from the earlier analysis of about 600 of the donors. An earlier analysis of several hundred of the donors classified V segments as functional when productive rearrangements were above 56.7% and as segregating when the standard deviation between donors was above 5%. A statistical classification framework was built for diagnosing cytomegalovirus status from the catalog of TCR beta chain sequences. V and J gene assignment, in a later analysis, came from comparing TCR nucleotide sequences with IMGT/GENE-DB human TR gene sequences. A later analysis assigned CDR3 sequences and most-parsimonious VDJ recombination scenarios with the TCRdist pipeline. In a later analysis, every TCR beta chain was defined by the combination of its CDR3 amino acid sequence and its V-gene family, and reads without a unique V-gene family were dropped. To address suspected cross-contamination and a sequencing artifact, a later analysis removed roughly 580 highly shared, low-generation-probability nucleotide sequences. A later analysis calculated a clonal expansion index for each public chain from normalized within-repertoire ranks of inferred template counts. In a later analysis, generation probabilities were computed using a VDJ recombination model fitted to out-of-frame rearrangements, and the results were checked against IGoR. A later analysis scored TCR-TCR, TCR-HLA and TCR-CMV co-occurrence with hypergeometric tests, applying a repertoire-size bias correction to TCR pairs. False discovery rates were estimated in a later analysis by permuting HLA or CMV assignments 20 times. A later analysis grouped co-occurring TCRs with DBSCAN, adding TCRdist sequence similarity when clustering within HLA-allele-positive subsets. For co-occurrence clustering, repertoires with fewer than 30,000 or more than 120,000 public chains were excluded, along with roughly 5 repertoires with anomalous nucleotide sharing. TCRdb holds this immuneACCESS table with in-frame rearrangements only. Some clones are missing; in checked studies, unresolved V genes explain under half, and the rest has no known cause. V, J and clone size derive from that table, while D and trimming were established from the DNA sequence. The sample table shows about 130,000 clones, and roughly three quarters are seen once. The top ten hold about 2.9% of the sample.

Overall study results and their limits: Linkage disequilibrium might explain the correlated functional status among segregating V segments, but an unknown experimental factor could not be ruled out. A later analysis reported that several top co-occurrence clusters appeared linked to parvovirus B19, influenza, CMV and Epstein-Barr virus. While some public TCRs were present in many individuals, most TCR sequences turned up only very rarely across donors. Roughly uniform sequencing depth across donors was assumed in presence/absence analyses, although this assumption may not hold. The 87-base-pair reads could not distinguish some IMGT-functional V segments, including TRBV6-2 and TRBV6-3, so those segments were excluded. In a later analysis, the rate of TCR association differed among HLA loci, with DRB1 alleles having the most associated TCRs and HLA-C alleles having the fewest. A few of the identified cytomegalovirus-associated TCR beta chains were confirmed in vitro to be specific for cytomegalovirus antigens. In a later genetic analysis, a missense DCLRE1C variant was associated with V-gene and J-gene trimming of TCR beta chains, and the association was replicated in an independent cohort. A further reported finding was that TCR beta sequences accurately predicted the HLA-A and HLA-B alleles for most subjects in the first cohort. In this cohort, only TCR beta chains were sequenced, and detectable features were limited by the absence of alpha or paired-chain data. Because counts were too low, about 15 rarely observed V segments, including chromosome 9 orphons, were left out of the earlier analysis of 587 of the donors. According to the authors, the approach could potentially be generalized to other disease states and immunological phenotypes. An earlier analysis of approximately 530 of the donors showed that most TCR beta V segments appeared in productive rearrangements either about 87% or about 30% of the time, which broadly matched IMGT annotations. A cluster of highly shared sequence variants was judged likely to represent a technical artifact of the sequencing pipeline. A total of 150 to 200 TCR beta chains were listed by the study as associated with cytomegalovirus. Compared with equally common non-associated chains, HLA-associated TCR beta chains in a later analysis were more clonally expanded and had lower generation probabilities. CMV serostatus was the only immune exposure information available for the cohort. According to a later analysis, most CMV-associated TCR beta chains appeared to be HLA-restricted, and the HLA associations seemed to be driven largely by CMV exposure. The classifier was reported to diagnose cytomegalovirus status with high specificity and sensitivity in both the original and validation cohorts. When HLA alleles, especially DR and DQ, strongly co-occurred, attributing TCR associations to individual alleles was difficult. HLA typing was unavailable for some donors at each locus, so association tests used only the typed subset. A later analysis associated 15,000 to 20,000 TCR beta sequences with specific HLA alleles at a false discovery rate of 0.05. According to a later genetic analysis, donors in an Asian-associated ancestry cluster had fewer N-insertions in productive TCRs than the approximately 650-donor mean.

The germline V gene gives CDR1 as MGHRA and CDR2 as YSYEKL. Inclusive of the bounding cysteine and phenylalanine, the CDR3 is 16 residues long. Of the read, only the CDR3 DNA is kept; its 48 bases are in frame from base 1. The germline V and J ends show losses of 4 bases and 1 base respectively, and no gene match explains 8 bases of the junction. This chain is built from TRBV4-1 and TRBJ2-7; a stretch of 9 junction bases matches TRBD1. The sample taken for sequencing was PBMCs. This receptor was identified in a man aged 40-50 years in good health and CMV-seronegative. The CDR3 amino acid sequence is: CASSRITGTGSYEQYF. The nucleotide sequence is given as TGCGCCAGCAGCCGCATAACCGGGACAGGGTCCTACGAGCAGTACTTC.